The TCR delta chain under discussion was sequenced for a study of γδ T cells in repeated Plasmodium falciparum infection. Whole-study results and caveats: Vgamma9/Vdelta2+ T cells showed a stable polyclonal repertoire with shared TCRgamma sequences.

This clone came up a few times. Its antigen is unknown. The amino acid sequence in TCRdb belongs to a much larger clone and departs from this DNA's translation at residue 16, likely a sequencing read error; the sequence shown is translated from the DNA. TCRdb reprocessed the multiplex PCR reads through CATT. The sample holds around 57,000 delta-chain clones; approximately 1.5% are singletons and the top ten take over 14%. CDR3 length equals 18 residues. CDR1 and CDR2 from the germline V gene are GEAIGNYY and EKD. Flow sorting of PBMC yielded separate Vgamma9/Vdelta2+ and Vdelta2-negative gammadelta T cell populations for bulk repertoire analysis.

The receptor was isolated from a pool of human donors (malaria-infected and uninfected, not separated). The V gene corresponds to TRDV2; no J gene was called; the D segment call TRDD3 is taken from the table without a DNA check. The material sequenced was gamma-delta T cells from blood. CDR3 region: CACDTSLLGVPYTDKPIF. The CDR3 bases are TGTGCCTGTGACACCTCTTTACTGGGGGTACCGTACACCGATAAACCCATCTTT.